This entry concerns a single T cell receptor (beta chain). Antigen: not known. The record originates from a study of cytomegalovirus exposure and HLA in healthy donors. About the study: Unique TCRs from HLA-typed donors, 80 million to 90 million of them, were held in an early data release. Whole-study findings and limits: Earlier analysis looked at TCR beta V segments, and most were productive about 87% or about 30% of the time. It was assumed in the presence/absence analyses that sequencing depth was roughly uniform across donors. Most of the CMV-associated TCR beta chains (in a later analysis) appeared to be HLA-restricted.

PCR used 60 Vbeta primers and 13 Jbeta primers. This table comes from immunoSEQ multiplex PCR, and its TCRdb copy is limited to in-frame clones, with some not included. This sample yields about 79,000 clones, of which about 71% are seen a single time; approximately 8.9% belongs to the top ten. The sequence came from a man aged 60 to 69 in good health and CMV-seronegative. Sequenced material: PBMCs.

The CDR3 sequence: CAQERTSGRATYNEQFF. The CDR3 DNA reads as TGTGCTCAGGAGAGGACTAGCGGGAGGGCCACCTACAATGAGCAGTTCTTC. The chain couples TRBV25-1 to TRBJ2-1, with 15 bases aligning to TRBD2. CDR1 MGHDK and CDR2 SYGVNS come from the germline V gene. CDR3 size: 17 residues.